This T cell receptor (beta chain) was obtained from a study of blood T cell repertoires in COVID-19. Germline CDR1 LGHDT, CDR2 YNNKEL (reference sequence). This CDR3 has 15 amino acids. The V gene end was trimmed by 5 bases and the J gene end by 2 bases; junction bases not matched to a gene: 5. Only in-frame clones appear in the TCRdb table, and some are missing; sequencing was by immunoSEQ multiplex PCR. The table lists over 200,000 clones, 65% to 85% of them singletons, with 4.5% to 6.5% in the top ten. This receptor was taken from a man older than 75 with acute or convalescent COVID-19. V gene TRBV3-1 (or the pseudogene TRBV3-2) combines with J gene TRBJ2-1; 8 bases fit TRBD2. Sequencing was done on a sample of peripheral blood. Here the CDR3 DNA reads TGTGCCAGCAGCAACACGGGGGGGGCCTACAATGAGCAGTTCTTC. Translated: CASSNTGGAYNEQFF.